The rows below give T cell receptor beta chains drawn from one sample of a study of CD8 T cells in cerebrospinal fluid in Alzheimer's disease. After re-calling the 10x single-cell sequencing reads, TCRdb lists one entry per CDR3 protein, DNA absent. The sample features over a thousand distinct CDR3 sequences, with about 6% in its top ten. The material sequenced was cerebrospinal fluid. These receptors all stem from a human donor with Alzheimer's disease. The CDR3 runs from the conserved cysteine through the conserved F or W. Some rows have no size entry. The others give once, few or many, or a class for an expanded clone.

V: TRBV12-3/TRBV12-4
size: medium-sized
J: TRBJ1-5
CDR3: CASSLANQPQHF

V: TRBV21-1
size: medium-sized
J: TRBJ1-5
CDR3: CASSALDRECGNQPQHF

V: TRBV12-3/TRBV12-4
size: medium-sized
J: TRBJ2-1
CDR3: CASSSFNEQFF

V: TRBV20-1
size: large
J: TRBJ2-3
CDR3: CSAAPPSVSTDTQYF

V: TRBV5-6
size: medium-sized
J: TRBJ2-7
CDR3: CASSLLGSGDSYEQYF

V: TRBV20-1
size: medium-sized
J: TRBJ1-1
CDR3: CSARGGGFSTEAFF

V: TRBV10-3
size: medium-sized
J: TRBJ1-4
CDR3: CAISDDLGGELKKLFF

V: TRBV4-1
size: medium-sized
J: TRBJ1-1
CDR3: CASSQLGTVNTEAFF

V: TRBV30
size: medium-sized
J: TRBJ2-7
CDR3: CAWSVARGYEQYF

V: TRBV2
size: medium-sized
J: TRBJ2-1
CDR3: CASEGLYNEQFF

V: TRBV28
size: medium-sized
J: TRBJ2-7
CDR3: CASSPSRGGLIEQYF

V: TRBV2
size: medium-sized
J: TRBJ2-5
CDR3: CASSEQGARETQYF

V: TRBV12-3/TRBV12-4
size: medium-sized
J: TRBJ2-3
CDR3: CASRASGRADTQYF

V: TRBV7-9
size: medium-sized
J: TRBJ2-7
CDR3: CASSPHGLSYEQYF

V: TRBV28
size: medium-sized
J: TRBJ1-4
CDR3: CASSLDREGKLFF

V: TRBV6-2/TRBV6-3
size: large
J: TRBJ1-5
CDR3: CASSPPRAGRNQPQHF

V: TRBV7-8
size: large
J: TRBJ2-1
CDR3: CASSPRASGNEQFF

V: TRBV20-1
size: large
J: TRBJ1-3
CDR3: CSASPSEGSGNTIYF

V: TRBV10-3
size: -
J: TRBJ1-3
CDR3: CAISDLGRLSGNTIYF

V: TRBV6-4
size: medium-sized
J: TRBJ2-3
CDR3: CASSEVAETDTQYF

V: TRBV20-1
size: medium-sized
J: TRBJ2-7
CDR3: CSALSGTLYEKQYF

V: TRBV11-2
size: medium-sized
J: TRBJ1-1
CDR3: CASSLQDRAGAFF

V: TRBV29-1
size: large
J: TRBJ1-1
CDR3: CSVNSGYLQAFF

V: TRBV9
size: medium-sized
J: TRBJ1-4
CDR3: CASSVGPVSNIGEKLFF

V: TRBV10-2
size: medium-sized
J: TRBJ2-5
CDR3: CASRGPSGGPGETQYF

V: TRBV20-1
size: medium-sized
J: TRBJ2-5
CDR3: CSANPPLGIETQYF

V: TRBV12-5
size: medium-sized
J: TRBJ2-1
CDR3: CASHDGLAGNEQFF

V: TRBV3-1
size: medium-sized
J: TRBJ1-1
CDR3: CASTQGGGLGTEAFF

V: TRBV6-1
size: medium-sized
J: TRBJ1-5
CDR3: CASKRTGASNQPQHF